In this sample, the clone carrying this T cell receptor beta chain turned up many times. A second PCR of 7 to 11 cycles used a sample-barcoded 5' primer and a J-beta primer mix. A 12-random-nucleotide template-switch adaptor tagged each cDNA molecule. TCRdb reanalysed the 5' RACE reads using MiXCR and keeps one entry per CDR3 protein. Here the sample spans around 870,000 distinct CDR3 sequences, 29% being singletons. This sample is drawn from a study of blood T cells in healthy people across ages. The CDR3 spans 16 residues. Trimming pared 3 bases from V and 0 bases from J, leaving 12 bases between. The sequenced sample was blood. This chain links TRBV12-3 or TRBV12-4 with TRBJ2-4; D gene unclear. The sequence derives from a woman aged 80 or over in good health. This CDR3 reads CASSLVWTLAKNIQYF. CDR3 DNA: TGTGCCAGCAGTTTGGTCTGGACCTTAGCCAAAAACATTCAGTACTTC.